These 25 T cell receptor beta chains were all obtained from the same sample, sequenced in a study of blood T cell repertoires in COVID-19. Repertoires were generated with immunoSEQ multiplex PCR, while TCRdb's copy carries only in-frame clones and drops some. The sample lists 490,000 or so clones; less than 90% were seen once. Sequenced material: PBMCs or T cells enriched from blood (not recorded which). These receptors came from a woman aged 55 to 70 who had recovered from COVID-19.

This sequence joins TRBV4-1 and TRBJ1-2; TRBD1 matches 10 bases. The CDR3 totals 16 residues. Germline V gives CDR1 MGHRA, CDR2 YSYEKL. Trimming cost V 5 bases and J 2 bases; bases outside gene matches: 8. The CDR3: CASSSIPGQGNYGYTF. Here the CDR3 DNA reads TGCGCCAGCAGCTCCATTCCGGGACAGGGGAACTATGGCTACACCTTC.

There are many counts of this clone. The V and J genes are TRBV6-5 and TRBJ1-1; possibly TRBD1 for D (5 bases). The germline gives CDR1 MNHEY, CDR2 SVGAGI. Trimming took 4 bases from V and 1 from J, leaving 13 bases between them. The CDR3 has 15 amino acids. The CDR3 region has the DNA TGTGCCAGCAGTTGGTCCAACCAGGGGAACACTGAAGCTTTCTTT. Translation gives CASSWSNQGNTEAFF.

In DNA form, the CDR3 reads TGTGCCAGTAGTAGCCGGACAGGGGGGAGCTATGGCTACACCTTC. It yields the protein CASSSRTGGSYGYTF. The chain recombines TRBV19 with TRBJ1-2; 10 bases match TRBD1. Germline V gene sequence: CDR1 LNHDA, CDR2 SQIVND (reference sequence). The trim removed 4 bases at V and 4 bases at J, leaving 6 bases unmatched. This CDR3 is built from 15 residues.

The CDR3 DNA is TGTGCCAGCAGCCCGACCCTCAAGGATACAGGTGGCTACACCTTC. Translation: CASSPTLKDTGGYTF. The V and J genes are TRBV5-4 and TRBJ1-2; TRBD1 is a possible D gene (5 bases). This CDR3 has 15 amino acids. CDR1 and CDR2 from the germline V gene are SGHNT and YYREEE (reference sequence). V was shortened by 4 bases and J by 7 bases, with 20 bases between the two germline ends.

A single count supports this clone. V is TRBV9 and J is TRBJ2-3, with D unclear. The CDR3 extends over 14 amino acids. Trimming left V 0 bases short and J 0 bases short, with 5 bases between. Per germline, CDR1 SGDLS and CDR2 YYNGEE. CDR3 protein: CASSVGPSTDTQYF. CDR3 coding DNA: TGTGCCAGCAGCGTAGGGCCTAGCACAGATACGCAGTATTTT.

V and J are TRBV5-8 and TRBJ1-3; no definite D call. Germline V CDR1 and CDR2: SGHTS, YDEGEE. The CDR3 has 14 residues. With 0 bases removed from V and 0 bases from J, the gap between germline ends came to 4 bases. The chain's CDR3 is CASSLAISGNTIYF. The CDR3 nucleotides are TGTGCCAGCAGCTTGGCCATCTCTGGAAACACCATATATTTT. The full variable domain, completed using reference TRBV5-8 and TRBJ1-3, is EAGVTQSPTHLIKTRGQQATLRCSPISGHTSVYWYQQALGLGLQFLLWYDEGEERNRGNFPPRFSGRQFPNYSSELNVNALELEDSALYLCASSLAISGNTIYFGEGSWLTVV.

This chain connects TRBV27 to TRBJ1-2; 7 nucleotides agree with TRBD1. CDR1 is MNHEY and CDR2 is SMNVEV in the germline V gene (reference sequence). The junction had 4 bases not matched to a gene; V was cut back by 5 bases and J by 1 base. This CDR3 is built from 14 residues. CDR3 sequence reads: CASSPGQVNYGYTF. CDR3 sequence (DNA): TGTGCCAGCAGTCCCGGACAGGTTAACTATGGCTACACCTTC.

The chain uses TRBV19 and TRBJ1-5; tentatively, D is TRBD1 (6 bases). Germline V gene sequence: CDR1 LNHDA, CDR2 SQIVND (reference sequence). V gave up 4 bases and J gave up 0 bases, with 10 bases separating them. The CDR3 contains 15 residues. CDR3 sequence reads: CASSRTAHSNQPQHF. The CDR3 DNA sequence: TGTGCCAGTAGTAGGACAGCCCATAGCAATCAGCCCCAGCATTTT.

The rearrangement uses TRBV5-1 and TRBJ2-7; 9 bases are shared with TRBD1. In germline, CDR1 is SGHRS, CDR2 YFSETQ. This CDR3 is 15 amino acids long. Trimming at V came to 4 bases and at J to 2 bases, leaving 7 bases not matched to a gene. CDR3 DNA: TGCGCCAGCAGCACCGGGGACAGGGCCGCCTACGAGCAGTACTTC. Its protein is CASSTGDRAAYEQYF.

The genes are TRBV20-1 and TRBJ1-1, with a weak D call TRBD1 (5 bases). Trimming took off 3 bases at V and 8 bases at J, with 7 bases between the two ends. The germline CDR1 and CDR2 sequences are DFQATT and SNEGSKA (reference sequence). This CDR3 spans 10 amino acids. In DNA form, the CDR3 reads TGCAGTGCTAGTCGGGGGGAAGCTTTCTTT. Residues: CSASRGEAFF.

The chain is built from TRBV5-1 and TRBJ1-2; the D is unclear. Trimming left V 4 bases short and J 2 bases short, with 9 bases between. In germline, CDR1 is SGHRS, CDR2 YFSETQ. The CDR3 consists of 13 residues. The CDR3 here is CASSGQANYGYTF. The CDR3 DNA reads TGCGCCAGCAGCGGGCAGGCAAACTATGGCTACACCTTC.

The V call is TRBV2, the J call TRBJ1-4, with 9 bases lining up with TRBD1. In germline, CDR1 is SNHLY, CDR2 FYNNEI. This CDR3 contains 14 residues. The junction had 1 base not matched to a gene; V was cut back by 6 bases and J by 2 bases. CDR3 DNA sequence: TGTGCCAGCAGGGGGACAGGGACTAATGAAAAACTGTTTTTT. Translation gives CASRGTGTNEKLFF.

The CDR3 DNA reads TGCGCCAGCAGTCCCTACCCGACAAAGGCCTATGGCTACACCTTC. It is translated as CASSPYPTKAYGYTF. The rearrangement uses TRBV23-1 and TRBJ1-2; no definite D call. TRBV23-1 has ORF status, its function being uncertain. This CDR3 comprises 15 residues. V gave up 4 bases and J gave up 4 bases, with 16 bases separating them.

V is TRBV19 and J is TRBJ1-2; 9 positions agree with TRBD1. This CDR3 spans 15 amino acids. V shed 5 bases and J 6 bases; nucleotides not matched to a gene: 10. The germline gives CDR1 LNHDA, CDR2 SQIVND (reference sequence). The DNA for the CDR3 is TGTGCCAGTAGTTTCGGGTGGACAGGGGTCGATGGCTACACCTTC. It yields the protein CASSFGWTGVDGYTF.

The chain uses TRBV5-5 and TRBJ2-7, with D hard to call. CDR1 SGHKS and CDR2 YYEKEE come from the germline V gene (reference sequence). This CDR3 region has 14 residues. V was trimmed by 0 bases and J by 1 base, leaving 8 bases between them. The CDR3 DNA follows: TGTGCCAGCAGCTTGGCCGGCGGTTCCTACGAGCAGTACGTC. This gives the protein CASSLAGGSYEQYV.

J is TRBJ2-6 and V is TRBV6-1; weak D call: TRBD2 (5 bases). Germline CDR1 is MNHNS and CDR2 is SASEGT. The CDR3 extends over 17 amino acids. Trimming pared 0 bases from V and 0 bases from J, leaving 9 bases between. The CDR3: CASSEALRDSGANVLTF. In nucleotides, the CDR3 is TGTGCCAGCAGTGAAGCGCTACGGGACTCTGGGGCCAACGTCCTGACTTTC.

J is TRBJ2-2 and V is TRBV2; D is possibly TRBD2 (5 bases). The CDR3 runs to 14 residues. Germline V CDR1 and CDR2: SNHLY, FYNNEI. V lost 0 bases, J lost 5 bases, and 7 bases lay in between. The CDR3 DNA is TGTGCCAGCAGTGAAGCCCGAGGGACCGGGGAGCTGTTTTTT. Translating gives CASSEARGTGELFF. The full variable domain, completed using reference TRBV2 and TRBJ2-2, is EPEVTQTPSHQVTQMGQEVILRCVPISNHLYFYWYRQILGQKVEFLVSFYNNEISEKSEIFDDQFSVERPDGSNFTLKIRSTKLEDSAMYFCASSEARGTGELFFGEGSRLTVL.

The J gene is TRBJ2-1, the V gene TRBV4-1; a possible D gene is TRBD1 (5 bases). The CDR3 contains 16 residues. The V gene lost 0 bases and the J gene lost 0 bases, with 9 bases spanning the gap. From germline, CDR1 is MGHRA and CDR2 YSYEKL. This CDR3 is CASSQDYDSSYNEQFF. The CDR3 nucleotides are TGCGCCAGCAGCCAAGACTACGACAGCTCCTACAATGAGCAGTTCTTC.

The chain joins TRBV2 to TRBJ2-2; 10 nucleotides agree with TRBD1. CDR1 SNHLY and CDR2 FYNNEI come from the germline V gene. Losses at the gene ends were 10 bases for V and 7 bases for J; bases not matched to a gene: 9. CDR3 length: 14 amino acids. The CDR3 bases are TGTGCCACGACGGGACAGGGGAACGTCGGGGAGCTGTTTTTT. Its protein is CATTGQGNVGELFF.

This chain joins TRBV19 and TRBJ1-2, with D hard to call. CDR3 length: 14 amino acids. V was clipped by 3 bases and J by 4 bases, with 12 bases between them. The germline CDR1 and CDR2 sequences are LNHDA and SQIVND (reference sequence). DNA for the CDR3: TGTGCCAGTAGTATTGATCGGGGTCCCTATGGCTACACCTTC. Translated: CASSIDRGPYGYTF.

This rearrangement joins TRBV19 to TRBJ1-5; tentative D call: TRBD1 (6 bases). Per the germline V gene, CDR1 is LNHDA and CDR2 is SQIVND (reference sequence). The CDR3 spans 18 residues. Trimming pared 4 bases from V and 1 base from J, leaving 20 bases between. CDR3 protein: CASSTLQGSFLSNQPQHF. In DNA, the CDR3 is TGTGCCAGTAGTACTCTACAGGGCAGTTTTTTAAGCAATCAGCCCCAGCATTTT.

The count of this clone is one. This chain links TRBV4-1 with TRBJ1-1, with 9 bases identical to TRBD1. CDR3 length equals 17 residues. The junction had 6 bases not matched to a gene; V was cut back by 0 bases and J by 1 base. The germline V gene has CDR1 MGHRA and CDR2 YSYEKL. The CDR3, as DNA: TGCGCCAGCAGCCAAGAACAGGGGGCTCTTCCGAACACTGAAGCTTTCTTT. This codes for CASSQEQGALPNTEAFF.

The rearrangement joins TRBV29-1 to TRBJ2-4, with a possible D match to TRBD2 (6 bases). Germline values: CDR1 SQVTM, CDR2 ANQGSEA. The CDR3 is made up of 14 amino acids. Deletions cut 5 bases from V and 0 bases from J, with 11 bases between. The CDR3: CSVSEGLAKNIQYF. DNA of the CDR3: TGCAGCGTTAGCGAGGGACTAGCCAAAAACATTCAGTACTTC.

V and J are TRBV7-2 and TRBJ2-5; 11 positions agree with TRBD2. From germline, CDR1 is SGHTA and CDR2 FQGNSA. The CDR3 spans 17 residues. V gave up 2 bases and J gave up 2 bases; unmatched junction bases: 7. CDR3 DNA sequence: TGTGCCAGCAGCTTAAGGGCTAGCGGGGGGAGACAAGAGACCCAGTACTTC. This codes for CASSLRASGGRQETQYF.

DNA of the CDR3: TGTGCCAGCAGCCTGAGCCCCCTAGCGGGGCAACACTATGGCTACACCTTC. Translating gives CASSLSPLAGQHYGYTF. The rearrangement uses TRBV5-8 and TRBJ1-2; D perhaps matches TRBD1 (5 bases). This CDR3 region has 17 residues. In germline, CDR1 is SGHTS, CDR2 YDEGEE. Trimming stripped 4 bases from V and 3 bases from J, with 22 bases between.